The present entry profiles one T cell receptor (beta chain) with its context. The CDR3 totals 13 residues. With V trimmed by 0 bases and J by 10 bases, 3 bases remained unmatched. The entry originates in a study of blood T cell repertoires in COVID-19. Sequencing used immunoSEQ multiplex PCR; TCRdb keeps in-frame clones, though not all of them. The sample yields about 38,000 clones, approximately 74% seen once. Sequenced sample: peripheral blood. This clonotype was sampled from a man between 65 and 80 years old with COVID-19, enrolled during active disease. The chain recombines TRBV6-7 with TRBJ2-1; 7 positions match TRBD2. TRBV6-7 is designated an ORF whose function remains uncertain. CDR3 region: CASSYSGGREQFF. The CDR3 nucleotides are TGTGCCAGCAGTTACTCGGGCGGGAGAGAGCAGTTCTTC.